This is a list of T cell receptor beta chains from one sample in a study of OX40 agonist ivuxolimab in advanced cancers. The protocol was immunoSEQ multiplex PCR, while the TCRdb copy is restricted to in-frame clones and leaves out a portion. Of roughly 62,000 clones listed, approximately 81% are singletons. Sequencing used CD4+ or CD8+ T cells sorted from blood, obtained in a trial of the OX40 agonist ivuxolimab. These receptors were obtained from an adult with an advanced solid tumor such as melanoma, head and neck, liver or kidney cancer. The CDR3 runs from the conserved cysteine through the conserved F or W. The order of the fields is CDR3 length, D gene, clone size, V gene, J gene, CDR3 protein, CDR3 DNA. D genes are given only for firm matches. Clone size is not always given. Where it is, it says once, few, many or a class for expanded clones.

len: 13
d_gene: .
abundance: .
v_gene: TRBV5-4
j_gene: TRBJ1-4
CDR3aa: CASSSPKDEKLFF
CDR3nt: TGTGCCAGCAGCTCCCCCAAGGACGAAAAACTGTTTTTT

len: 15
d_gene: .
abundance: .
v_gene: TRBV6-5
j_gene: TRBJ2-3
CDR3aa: CASRRLGRATDTQYF
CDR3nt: TGTGCCAGCAGACGCCTGGGGCGGGCTACAGATACGCAGTATTTT

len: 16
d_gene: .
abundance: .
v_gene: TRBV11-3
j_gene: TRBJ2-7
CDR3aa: CASSFNGQKGSYEQYF
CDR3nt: TGTGCCAGCAGTTTCAACGGACAGAAAGGGTCCTACGAGCAGTACTTC

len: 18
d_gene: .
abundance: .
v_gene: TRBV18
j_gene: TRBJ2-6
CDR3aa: CASSPTQGSSSGANVLTF
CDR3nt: TGTGCCAGCTCACCAACTCAGGGGTCTAGCTCTGGGGCCAACGTCCTGACTTTC

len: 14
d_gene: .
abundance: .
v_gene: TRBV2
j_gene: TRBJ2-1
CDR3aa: CASSALNEGGEQFF
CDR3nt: TGTGCCAGCAGTGCCCTGAATGAGGGCGGGGAGCAGTTCTTC

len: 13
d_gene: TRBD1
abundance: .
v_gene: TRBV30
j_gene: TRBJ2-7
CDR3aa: CAWSSRGSYEQYF
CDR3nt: TGTGCCTGGAGTAGCAGGGGGTCCTACGAGCAGTACTTC

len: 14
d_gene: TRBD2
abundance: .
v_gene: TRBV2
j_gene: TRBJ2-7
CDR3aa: CATMQGLAEHEQYF
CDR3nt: TGTGCCACCATGCAGGGACTAGCGGAGCACGAGCAGTACTTC

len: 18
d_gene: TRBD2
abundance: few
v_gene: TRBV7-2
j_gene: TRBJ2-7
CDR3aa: CASSFNPPGAGGFYEQYF
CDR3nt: TGTGCCAGCAGCTTCAACCCCCCCGGGGCGGGAGGTTTCTACGAGCAGTACTTC

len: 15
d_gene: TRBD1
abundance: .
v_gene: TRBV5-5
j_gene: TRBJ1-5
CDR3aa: CASSIRQGGNQPQHF
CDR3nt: TGTGCCAGCAGCATCCGACAGGGGGGGAATCAGCCCCAGCATTTT

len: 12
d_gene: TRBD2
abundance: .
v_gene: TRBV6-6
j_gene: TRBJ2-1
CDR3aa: CASSREGLWEFF
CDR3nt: TGTGCCAGCAGTAGGGAGGGACTCTGGGAGTTCTTC

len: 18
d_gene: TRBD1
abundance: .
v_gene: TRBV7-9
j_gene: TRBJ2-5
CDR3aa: CASSAPGPTGGIEETQYF
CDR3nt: TGTGCCAGCAGCGCGCCGGGTCCGACAGGGGGGATTGAGGAGACCCAGTACTTC

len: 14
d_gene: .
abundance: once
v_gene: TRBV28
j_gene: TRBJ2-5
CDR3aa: CASSPSGDRGTQYF
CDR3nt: TGTGCCAGCAGCCCTTCGGGAGATCGAGGGACCCAGTACTTC

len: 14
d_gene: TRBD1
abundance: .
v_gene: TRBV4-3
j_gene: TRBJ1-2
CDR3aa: CASSSRTGGYGYTF
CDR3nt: TGCGCCAGCAGCTCTCGGACAGGGGGCTATGGCTACACCTTC

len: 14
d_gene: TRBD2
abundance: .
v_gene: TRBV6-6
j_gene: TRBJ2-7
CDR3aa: CASSRLAGTYEQYF
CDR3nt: TGTGCCAGCAGCCGACTAGCGGGAACCTACGAGCAGTACTTC

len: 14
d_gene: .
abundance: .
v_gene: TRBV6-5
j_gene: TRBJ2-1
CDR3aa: CASSKRGGNNEQFF
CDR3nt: TGTGCCAGCAGTAAAAGGGGCGGCAACAATGAGCAGTTCTTC

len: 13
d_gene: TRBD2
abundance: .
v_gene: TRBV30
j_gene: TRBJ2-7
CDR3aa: CAWSELAGVEQYF
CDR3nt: TGTGCCTGGAGTGAACTAGCGGGAGTCGAGCAGTACTTC

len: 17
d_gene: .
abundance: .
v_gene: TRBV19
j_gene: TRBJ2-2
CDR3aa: CASSTPRGAKNTGELFF
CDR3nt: TGTGCCAGTAGTACCCCCAGGGGGGCTAAGAACACCGGGGAGCTGTTTTTT

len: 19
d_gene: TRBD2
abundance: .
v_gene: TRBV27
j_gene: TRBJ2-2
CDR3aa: CASSPRLRLAGKLTGELFF
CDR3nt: TGTGCCAGCAGTCCCCGCCTACGACTAGCGGGAAAACTCACCGGGGAGCTGTTTTTT

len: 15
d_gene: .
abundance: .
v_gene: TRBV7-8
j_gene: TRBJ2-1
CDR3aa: CASSPSRDPYNEQFF
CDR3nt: TGTGCCAGCAGCCCCTCGCGCGATCCCTACAATGAGCAGTTCTTC

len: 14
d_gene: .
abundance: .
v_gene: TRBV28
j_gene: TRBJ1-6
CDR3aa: CASSLQGSNSPLHF
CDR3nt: TGTGCCAGCAGTTTACAAGGGTCAAATTCACCCCTCCACTTT

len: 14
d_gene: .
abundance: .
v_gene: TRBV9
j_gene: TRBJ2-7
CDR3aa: CASSVDGESYEQYF
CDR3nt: TGTGCCAGCAGCGTAGACGGCGAGTCATACGAGCAGTACTTC

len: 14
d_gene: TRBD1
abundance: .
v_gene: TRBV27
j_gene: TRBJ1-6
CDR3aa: CASRTTGVNSPLHF
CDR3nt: TGTGCCAGCAGAACGACAGGGGTAAATTCACCCCTCCACTTT

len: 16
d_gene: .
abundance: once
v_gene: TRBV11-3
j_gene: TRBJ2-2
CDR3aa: CASTYPGWGAGGELFF
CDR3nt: TGTGCCAGCACTTACCCAGGCTGGGGGGCTGGCGGGGAGCTGTTTTTT

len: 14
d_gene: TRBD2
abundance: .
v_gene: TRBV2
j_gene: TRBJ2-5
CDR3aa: CASSGLAETREQYF
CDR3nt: TGTGCCAGCAGCGGACTAGCGGAGACTAGAGAGCAGTACTTC

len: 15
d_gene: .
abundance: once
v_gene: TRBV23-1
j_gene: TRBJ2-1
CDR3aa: CASSHNRPKDNEQFF
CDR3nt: TGCGCCAGCAGTCATAATCGACCGAAAGACAATGAGCAGTTCTTC

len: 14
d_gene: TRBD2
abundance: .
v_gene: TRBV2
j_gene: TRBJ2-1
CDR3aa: CASSAEREGHEQFF
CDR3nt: TGTGCCAGCAGTGCCGAGCGGGAGGGGCATGAGCAGTTCTTC

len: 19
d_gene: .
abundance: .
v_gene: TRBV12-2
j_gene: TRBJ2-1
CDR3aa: CASRPTPGLAGSSYNEQFF
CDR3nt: TGTGCAAGTCGCCCTACACCGGGACTAGCGGGAAGCTCCTACAATGAGCAGTTCTTC

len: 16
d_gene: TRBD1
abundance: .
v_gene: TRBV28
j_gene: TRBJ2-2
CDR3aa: CASSLSGQGATGELFF
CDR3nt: TGTGCCAGCAGTTTATCTGGACAGGGGGCAACCGGGGAGCTGTTTTTT

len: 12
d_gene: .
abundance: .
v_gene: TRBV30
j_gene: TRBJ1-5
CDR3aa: CAWSNNNQPQHF
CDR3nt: TGTGCCTGGAGTAATAACAATCAGCCCCAGCATTTT

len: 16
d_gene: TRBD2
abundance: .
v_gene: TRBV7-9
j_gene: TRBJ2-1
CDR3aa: CASSRGTSGPHNEQFF
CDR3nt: TGTGCCAGCAGCCGGGGGACTAGCGGACCACACAATGAGCAGTTCTTC

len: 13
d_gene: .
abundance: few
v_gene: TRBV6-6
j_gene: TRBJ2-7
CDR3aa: CASSGDSEGEQYF
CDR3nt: TGTGCCAGCAGTGGGGACTCCGAAGGCGAGCAGTACTTC

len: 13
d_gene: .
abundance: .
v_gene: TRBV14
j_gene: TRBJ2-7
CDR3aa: CASSQDLKYEQYF
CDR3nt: TGTGCCAGCAGCCAAGATCTCAAGTACGAGCAGTACTTC

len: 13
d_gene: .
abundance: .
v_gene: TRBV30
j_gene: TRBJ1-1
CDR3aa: CAWSVRFDTEAFF
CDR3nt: TGTGCCTGGAGTGTACGGTTTGACACTGAAGCTTTCTTT

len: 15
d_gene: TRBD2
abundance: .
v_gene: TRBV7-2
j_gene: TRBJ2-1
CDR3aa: CASSSELAGPNEQFF
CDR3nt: TGTGCCAGCAGCTCCGAACTAGCGGGTCCCAATGAGCAGTTCTTC

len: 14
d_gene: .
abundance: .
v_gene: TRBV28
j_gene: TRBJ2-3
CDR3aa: CASSRLSIGIHDDF
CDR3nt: TGTGCCAGCAGTCGTCTCAGCATAGGGATTCACGATGATTTT

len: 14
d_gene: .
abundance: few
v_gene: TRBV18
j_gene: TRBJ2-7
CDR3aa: CASSPEPFYYEQYF
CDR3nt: TGTGCCAGCTCACCGGAGCCTTTCTACTACGAGCAGTACTTC

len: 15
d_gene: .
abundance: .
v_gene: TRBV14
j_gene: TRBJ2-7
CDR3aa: CASSQDVTGAGEQYF
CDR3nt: TGTGCCAGCAGCCAAGACGTAACAGGCGCTGGGGAGCAGTACTTC

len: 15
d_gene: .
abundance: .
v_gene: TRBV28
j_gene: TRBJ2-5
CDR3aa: CASTLLGPRGETQYF
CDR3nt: TGTGCCAGCACTTTACTGGGACCGCGCGGGGAGACCCAGTACTTC

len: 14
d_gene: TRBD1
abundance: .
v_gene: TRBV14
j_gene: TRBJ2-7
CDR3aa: CASSRDRGSYEQYF
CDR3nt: TGTGCCAGCAGCCGTGACAGGGGTTCCTACGAGCAGTACTTC

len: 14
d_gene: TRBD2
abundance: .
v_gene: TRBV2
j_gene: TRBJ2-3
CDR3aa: CASSLGLAGGTQYF
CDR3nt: TGTGCCAGCAGTCTCGGACTAGCGGGAGGGACACAGTATTTT

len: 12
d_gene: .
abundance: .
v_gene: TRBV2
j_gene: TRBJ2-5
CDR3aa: CASSQGRETQYF
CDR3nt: TGTGCCAGCAGTCAGGGAAGAGAGACCCAGTACTTC

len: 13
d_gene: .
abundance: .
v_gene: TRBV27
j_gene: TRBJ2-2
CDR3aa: CASSLGNTGELFF
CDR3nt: TGTGCCAGCAGTTTGGGGAACACCGGGGAGCTGTTTTTT

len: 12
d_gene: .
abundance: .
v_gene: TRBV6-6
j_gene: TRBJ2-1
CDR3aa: CASSYLIDEQFF
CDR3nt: TGTGCCAGCAGTTACCTAATAGATGAGCAGTTCTTC

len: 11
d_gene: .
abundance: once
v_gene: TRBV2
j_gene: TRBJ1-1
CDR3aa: CASSFYTEAFF
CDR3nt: TGTGCCAGCAGCTTTTACACTGAAGCTTTCTTT

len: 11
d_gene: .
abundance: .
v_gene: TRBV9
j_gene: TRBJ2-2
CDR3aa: CASSEAGELFF
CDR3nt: TGTGCCAGCAGCGAGGCCGGGGAGCTGTTTTTT

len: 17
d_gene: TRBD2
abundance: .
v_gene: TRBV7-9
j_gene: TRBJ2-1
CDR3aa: CASSLDWQRGTYNEQFF
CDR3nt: TGTGCCAGCAGCTTAGACTGGCAGCGGGGAACCTACAATGAGCAGTTCTTC

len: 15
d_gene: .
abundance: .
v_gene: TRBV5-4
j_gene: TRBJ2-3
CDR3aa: CASSLDPASTDTQYF
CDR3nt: TGTGCCAGCAGCTTGGATCCCGCAAGCACAGATACGCAGTATTTT

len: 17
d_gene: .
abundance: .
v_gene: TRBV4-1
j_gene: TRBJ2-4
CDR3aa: CASSQEVGVRAKNIQYF
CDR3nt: TGCGCCAGCAGCCAAGAGGTGGGGGTGAGAGCCAAAAACATTCAGTACTTC

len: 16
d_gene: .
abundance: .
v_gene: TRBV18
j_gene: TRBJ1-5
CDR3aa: CASSPSGGRGHQPQHF
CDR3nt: TGTGCCAGCTCACCATCGGGTGGTCGGGGGCATCAGCCCCAGCATTTT

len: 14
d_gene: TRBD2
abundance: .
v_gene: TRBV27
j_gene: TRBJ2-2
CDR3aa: CASRSGVYTGELFF
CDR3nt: TGTGCCAGCCGCAGCGGGGTTTACACCGGGGAGCTGTTTTTT

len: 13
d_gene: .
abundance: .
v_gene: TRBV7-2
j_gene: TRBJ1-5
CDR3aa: CASQGDSNQPQHF
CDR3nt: TGTGCCAGCCAAGGGGATAGCAATCAGCCCCAGCATTTT

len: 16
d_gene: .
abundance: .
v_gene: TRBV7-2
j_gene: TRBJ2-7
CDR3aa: CASSSEGLARTYEQYF
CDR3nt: TGTGCCAGCAGCTCCGAAGGGTTAGCGAGAACCTACGAGCAGTACTTC

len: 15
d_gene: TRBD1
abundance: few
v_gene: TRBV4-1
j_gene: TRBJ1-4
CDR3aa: CASSQGDRDHEKLFF
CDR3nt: TGCGCCAGCAGCCAGGGCGACAGGGATCATGAAAAACTGTTTTTT

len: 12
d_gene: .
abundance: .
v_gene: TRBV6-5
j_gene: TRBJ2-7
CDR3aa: CASRQGSYEQYF
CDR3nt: TGTGCCAGCAGACAGGGATCCTACGAGCAGTACTTC

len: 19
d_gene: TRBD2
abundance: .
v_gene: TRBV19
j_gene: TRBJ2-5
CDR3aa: CASSRSPAEVDSGRKTQYF
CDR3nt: TGTGCCAGTAGTCGATCCCCGGCCGAGGTGGATAGCGGGAGAAAGACCCAGTACTTC

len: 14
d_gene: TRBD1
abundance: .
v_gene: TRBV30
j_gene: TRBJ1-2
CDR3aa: CAWTPRGRGYGYTF
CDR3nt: TGTGCCTGGACCCCGAGGGGGCGAGGCTATGGCTACACCTTC

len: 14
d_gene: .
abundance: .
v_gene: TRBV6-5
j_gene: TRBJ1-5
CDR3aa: CATLPYRSNQPQHF
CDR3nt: TGTGCCACCCTCCCGTACAGGAGCAATCAGCCCCAGCATTTT

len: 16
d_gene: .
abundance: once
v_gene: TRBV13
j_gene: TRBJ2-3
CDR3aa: CASSPRSDGGTDTQYF
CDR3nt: TGTGCCAGCAGCCCGAGATCAGATGGGGGCACAGATACGCAGTATTTT

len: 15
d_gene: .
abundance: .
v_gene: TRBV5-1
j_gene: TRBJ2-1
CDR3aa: CASTLGGSGNNEQFF
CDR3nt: TGCGCCAGCACCCTCGGCGGTAGCGGAAATAATGAGCAGTTCTTC

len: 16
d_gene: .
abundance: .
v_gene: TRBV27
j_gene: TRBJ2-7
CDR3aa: CASSLSGADRGYEQYF
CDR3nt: TGTGCCAGCAGTTTAAGCGGCGCGGACCGTGGATACGAGCAGTACTTC